The entry below describes one TCR beta chain. Its binding antigen is unknown. Within one base of it there is no much larger clone, and no base qualities were kept. From cysteine to phenylalanine, the CDR3 is 15 amino acids long. Solely the CDR3 DNA is kept, with 45 bases framed from the first base. From a lookup of the germline V gene, CDR1 and CDR2 are SGHAT and FQNNGV. At the junction V is shortened by 3 bases and J by 2 bases, with 14 bases in between. Using the deep immunoSEQ assay, multiplex PCR amplified TCR CDR3 regions from genomic DNA. Genomic DNA extracted from each cell subset was distributed evenly over all wells of several immunoSEQ 96-well plates, and each plate served as one replicate. Each replicate PCR for sorted subsets received around 200 ng genomic DNA, equal to about 30,000 T cell genomes. Purified libraries were quantified with a Qubit 3.0 fluorometer, sized on a Bioanalyzer 2100, and re-quantified with the KAPA Library Quantification kit. Each immunoSEQ 96-well plate was sequenced on its own single-read 150-cycle Illumina NextSeq 550 flow cell. Regarding the original processing steps: Because the immunoSEQ output held only junctional sequences and lacked quality scores, the filtering could not match the filtering applied to full-length reads. Sequences were annotated with PyIR, a Python wrapper for IgBLAST v1.9, and V/J genes and CDR3 were assigned using IMGT germline references. Reads were removed for weak V/J assignments (E-value above 1e-6), missing CDR3, stop codons, out-of-frame junctions, or ambiguous translated residues. V3J clonotypes were defined by identical inferred V gene, J gene, and CDR3 amino acid sequence. The percentage overlap between two repertoires was calculated by dividing the number of shared unique clonotypes by the size of the smaller repertoire. Richness of each repertoire was evaluated using RTK rarefaction, the Chao1 estimator, and Recon v2.1 estimates of unobserved clonotypes. For all TCRbeta clonotypes obtained by the gDNA method from a handful of donors, generation probabilities were computed with OLGA. TCRdb retrieved this table from immuneACCESS and kept in-frame rearrangements only. Not all clones are present; in checked studies, unresolved V genes account for under half, and no reason is known for the remainder. The D gene and trimming were derived from the DNA, and the V and J assignments and clone size from that table. The sample records a few million clones, roughly 95% of which are singletons. The ten largest clones add up to roughly 0.13% of the sample.

Donors were healthy HIV-negative adults with no recently reported acute infections or vaccinations. Only Caucasian adults living in Nashville, Tennessee, USA were represented among the donors. CD4+ T cells were enriched through magnetic negative selection, after which naive cells were positively selected on CD45RA and the remaining negative fraction served as the memory subset. Blood was obtained by leukapheresis, after which PBMCs were separated by Ficoll-Histopaque density gradient centrifugation and cryopreserved in liquid nitrogen vapor phase. Analytical flow cytometry was used to check the purity and quantity of each magnetically sorted T cell population. From each sorted fraction, genomic DNA was isolated and quantified by UV absorbance on a Nanodrop 2000c. This record comes from a study of shared clonotypes between healthy human individuals (TCRdb year 2020). In terms of the full investigation: The cohort comprised a couple of women and a few men aged 18 to 49 years. To estimate repertoire size and how much clonotypes are shared between individuals, the study performed deep sequencing of blood TCR repertoires from roughly five healthy adults. Libraries were prepared and TCR repertoires were sequenced by different laboratories using diverse techniques, in order to increase sequencing depth and limit assay-specific biases. For each donor, CD4 naive and CD4 memory were each given three plates, CD8 naive was given two plates, and CD8 memory was given one plate. Each donor's leukapheresis produced roughly between roughly 0.9 and 8.9 billion PBMCs.

Study-wide conclusions, independent of this receptor: Pairwise subsampling indicated that sequencing depth was expected to affect the degree of clonotype sharing among donors. The small number of donors limited the genetic and exposure-history diversity represented. Naive subsets generally had larger estimated clonotype richness than memory subsets did. Incomplete sequencing was indicated by rarefaction of sorted-subset datasets, despite the large sequencing depth. When a handful of donors were compared, the shared fraction of clonotypes was roughly 5% for naive CD4, around 3.6% for naive CD8, 2.3% for memory CD4, and 0.35% to 0.4% for memory CD8. Only blood was sampled, and tissue TCR repertoires likely differ from those in blood. Higher generation probabilities were observed for clonotypes shared by all four sorted-subset donors than for non-shared clonotypes.

The TCR sequence derives from a man aged 18 to 29 in good health. What was sequenced was naive CD4+ T cells sorted from blood. Explained via the paper, the cell subset or site label denotes: CD45RA+ positively selected. The chain is assembled from TRBV11-2 and TRBJ2-7; there is no confident call for the D gene. The DNA is TGTGCCAGCAGCTTCTCGTCAGGTCCCGCCTACGAGCAGTACTTC. The encoded protein is CASSFSSGPAYEQYF.